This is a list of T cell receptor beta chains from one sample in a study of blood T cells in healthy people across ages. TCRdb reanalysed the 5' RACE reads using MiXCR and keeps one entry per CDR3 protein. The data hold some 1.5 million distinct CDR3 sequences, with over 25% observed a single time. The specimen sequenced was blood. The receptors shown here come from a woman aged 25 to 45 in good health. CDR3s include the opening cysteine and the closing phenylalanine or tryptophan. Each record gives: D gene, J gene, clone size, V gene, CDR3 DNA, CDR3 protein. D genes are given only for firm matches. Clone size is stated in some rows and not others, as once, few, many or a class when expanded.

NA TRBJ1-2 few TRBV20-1 TGCAGTGCTAGGGGGTGGGGACCCAGCGGCTACACCTTC CSARGWGPSGYTF
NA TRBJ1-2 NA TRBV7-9 TGTGCCAGCAGCCCCGACAGGATTGATGGCTACACCTTC CASSPDRIDGYTF
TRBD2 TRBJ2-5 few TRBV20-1 TGCAGTGCTAGAGGCAGGGCGGGGGGCCAACAAGAGACCCAGTACTTC CSARGRAGGQQETQYF
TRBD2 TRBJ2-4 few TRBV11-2 TGTGCCAGCAACCGAGGCGGGACTAGCGGAGGGAAAAACATTCAGTACTTC CASNRGGTSGGKNIQYF
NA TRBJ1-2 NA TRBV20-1 TGCAGTGCCCCCATGAGACCCCAGTATGGCTACACCTTC CSAPMRPQYGYTF
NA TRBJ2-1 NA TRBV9 TGTGCCAGCAGCGTAAATACAGGGATCTACAATGAGCAGTTCTTC CASSVNTGIYNEQFF
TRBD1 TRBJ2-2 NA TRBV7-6 TGTGCCAGCAGCGAACAGGGGGCCAACACCGGGGAGCTGTTTTTT CASSEQGANTGELFF
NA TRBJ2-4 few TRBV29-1 TGCAGCGTAACCCGGGGACATCGAGCCCTATACAATGAGCAGTACTTC CSVTRGHRALYNEQYF
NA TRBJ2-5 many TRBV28 TGTGCCAGCAGTCCAGGGAAGTCGAGGCAAGAGACCCAGTACTTC CASSPGKSRQETQYF
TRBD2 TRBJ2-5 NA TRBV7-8 TGTGCCAGCAGCTTAGCAGTCGGGCTAGCGGGAGACGAAGAGACCCAGTACTTC CASSLAVGLAGDEETQYF
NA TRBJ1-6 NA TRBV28 TGTGCCAGCGAGGCCTCTTTCTCCTATAATTCACCCCTCCACTTT CASEASFSYNSPLHF
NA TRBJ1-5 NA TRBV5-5 TGTGCCAGCAGCTTATTCAATAGCAATCGGCCCCAGCATTTT CASSLFNSNRPQHF
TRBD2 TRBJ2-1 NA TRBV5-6 TGTGCCAGCAGCTCCGTTATAGCGGGAGTATCCTACAATGAGCAGTTCTTC CASSSVIAGVSYNEQFF
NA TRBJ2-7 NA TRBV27 TGTGCCAGCAGTCCGATGACGAACGAGCAGTACTTC CASSPMTNEQYF
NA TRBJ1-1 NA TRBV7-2 TGTGCCAGCAAACTCCTCGGGGGTTCTGACACTGAAGCTTTCTTT CASKLLGGSDTEAFF
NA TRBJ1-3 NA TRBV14 TGTGCCAGCAGCCAGCGACATCGCTCTGGAAACACCATATATTTT CASSQRHRSGNTIYF
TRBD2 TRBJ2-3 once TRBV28 TGTGCCAGCAGTTTATGGGGTAGCGGGGGGGCCACAGATACGCAGTATTTT CASSLWGSGGATDTQYF
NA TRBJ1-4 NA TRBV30 TGTGCCTGGAGTGGTGTTTATAATGAAAAACTGTTTTTT CAWSGVYNEKLFF
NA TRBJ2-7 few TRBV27 TGTGCCAGCAGTTTAAGGGGGGCCTCCTCCTACGAGCAGTACTTC CASSLRGASSYEQYF
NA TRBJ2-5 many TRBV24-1 TGTGCCACCAGTTTCTCCGGGACCCAGTACTTC CATSFSGTQYF
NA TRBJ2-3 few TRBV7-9 TGTGCCAGCACAGGCGCTATAACAGATACGCAGTATTTT CASTGAITDTQYF
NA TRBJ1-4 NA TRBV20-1 TGCAGTGCTAATACGATCGAAGACTCTTCGGAAAAACTGTTTTTT CSANTIEDSSEKLFF
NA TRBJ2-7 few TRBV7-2 TGTGCCAGCAGCCGAGAAGGACCAAGCTCCTACGAGCAGTACTTC CASSREGPSSYEQYF